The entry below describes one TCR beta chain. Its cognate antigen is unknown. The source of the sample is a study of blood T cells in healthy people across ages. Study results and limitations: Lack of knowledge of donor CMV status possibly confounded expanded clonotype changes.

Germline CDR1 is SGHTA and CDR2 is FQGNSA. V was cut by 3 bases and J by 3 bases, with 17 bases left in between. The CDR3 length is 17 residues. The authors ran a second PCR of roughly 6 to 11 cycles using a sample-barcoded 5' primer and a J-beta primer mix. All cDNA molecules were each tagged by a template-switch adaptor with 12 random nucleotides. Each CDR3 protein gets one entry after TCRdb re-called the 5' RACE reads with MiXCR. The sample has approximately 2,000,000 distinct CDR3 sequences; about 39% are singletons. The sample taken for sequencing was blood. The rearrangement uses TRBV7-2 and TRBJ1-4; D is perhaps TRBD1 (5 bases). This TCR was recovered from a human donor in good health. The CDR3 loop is CASSFWTSGGANEKLFF. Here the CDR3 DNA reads TGTGCCAGCAGCTTCTGGACTAGCGGGGGGGCTAATGAAAAACTGTTTTTT.